This T cell receptor (beta chain) was recorded in a study of T cells after yellow fever vaccination (dated by TCRdb to about 2019). For the study in its entirety: Libraries from fractions with low cell numbers were prepared with the SMART-Seq v4 Ultra Low Input RNA kit. The cohort comprised two healthy male donors, one aged 18 to 29 and one aged 30 to 40 years. To follow T-cell clones before and after both primary and booster YFV17D yellow fever vaccination, bulk TCR alpha and beta repertoires underwent longitudinal sequencing. Bulk PBMC replicates and cell subsets were isolated from blood drawn at multiple timepoints before and after both primary and secondary immunization. Study-level results and caveats: Most clones expanded after primary vaccination were re-detected after the booster (almost 97% of CD4 and roughly 85% of CD8), suggesting broad memory maintenance. Compared with the primary T-cell response, the secondary T-cell response was weaker but faster, peaking on day 5 rather than day 15. Only a couple of donors were included in the study, so the extent to which the findings can be generalized is limited. A small fraction of clonotypes showed up in both the CD4 and CD8 compartments, probably as a result of convergent recombination. Computational filtering was required because FACS-sorted repertoires could contain abundant contaminating clonotypes from the bulk population.

TCR cDNA was synthesized by 5'RACE template switching, which introduced a universal primer site and unique molecular identifiers. Priming of cDNA synthesis was performed from both the TCR alpha and TCR beta constant segments. Library amplification involved two PCR steps, and the second step added sample barcodes and sequencing adapters. Sequencing of the libraries was done on either Illumina HiSeq 2500 (2x100 bp) or NovaSeq (2x150 bp). On the study's bioinformatics: MIGEC was used to demultiplex reads and collapse the reads into UMI consensus sequences, and MiXCR was used for V(D)J alignment. Vaccine-responding clonotypes were defined with edgeR using replicate PBMC samples, requiring FDR below 0.01 and a log2 fold change above 5 up to day 15. Each bulk clonotype was labeled CD4 or CD8 based on which sequenced repertoire, CD4 or CD8, contained the clonotype at higher abundance. In TCRdb, the public reads were trimmed at Q25 with fastp and aligned with MiXCR, with productive beta chains retained. Identical CDR3 protein sequences are pooled into one entry, listed with their most common genes and DNA. These V and J calls are TCRdb output, not the study's own analysis. Within this sample are hundreds of thousands of distinct CDR3 sequences, with around a sixth of them counted one time only. The ten largest clones add up to approximately 15% of the sample.

Reading from cysteine to phenylalanine, the CDR3 counts 14 amino acids. Just CDR3 DNA is preserved here, 42 bases in frame from base 1. From the germline V gene, CDR1 is KGHSH and CDR2 is LQKENI. Between the V and J ends, shortened by 5 bases and 0 bases respectively, the junction contains 10 bases. The treatment or condition label on this specimen signifies: live attenuated yellow fever vaccine strain. Two biological replicates of bulk PBMCs were collected at each blood-draw timepoint. A standard Ficoll-Paque protocol was used to isolate PBMCs from peripheral blood. RNA was extracted with TriZol from bulk PBMCs, CD4 and CD8 fractions, and dextramer-positive and dextramer-negative fractions. This clonotype was found a few times. Its antigen is unknown. No clone much larger than this one lies a single base away; base qualities are absent.

Recombination connected TRBV18 to TRBJ1-1, with no reliable assignment of the D segment. This TCR was sampled from a man aged 18 to 30 who received the YFV17D yellow fever vaccine. The sequenced sample was PBMCs, obtained around 5 days after the first yellow fever vaccination. The nucleotide sequence is TGTGCCAGCTCAGAAGGGTTCATGAACACTGAAGCTTTCTTT. Its translation is CASSEGFMNTEAFF.